The clone carrying this TCR beta chain was observed a single time. The data stem from a study of control samples from healthy donors and cancer patients. Here immunoSEQ multiplex PCR was the method, and the copy in TCRdb shows in-frame clones only, minus some. The sample yields approximately 150,000 clones, approximately 88% seen once. CDR1 and CDR2 from the germline V gene are SGHRS and YFSETQ. The CDR3 is made up of 15 amino acids. V was cut by 5 bases and J by 2 bases, with 15 bases left in between. The receptor comes from a man aged 25 to 45 in good health. The specimen was blood. The chain carries TRBV5-1 and TRBJ2-3; no definite D call. CDR3 sequence reads: CASRPEVLLTDTQYF. The CDR3 DNA reads TGCGCCAGCAGGCCCGAGGTACTACTCACAGATACGCAGTATTTT.